This TCR beta chain originates from a study of response to subunit inactivated influenza vaccine. The table lists this clonotype with a few counts. Each CDR3 protein gets one entry after TCRdb re-called the RT-PCR reads with MiXCR. Of 150,000 to 200,000 distinct CDR3 sequences listed, under 13% were seen once; the top ten hold approximately 13%. Trimming pared 1 base from V and 2 bases from J, leaving 9 bases between. This CDR3 is built from 14 residues. Looked up from germline, CDR1 is LGHNA and CDR2 is YSLEER. The specimen was non-naive T cells sorted from PBMCs, collected roughly 6 weeks after vaccination. This sequence was found in a man over 45 who received an inactivated influenza vaccine. The V and J genes are TRBV4-3 and TRBJ2-7; D is unclear. The DNA of the CDR3 is TGCGCCAGCAGCCAAGTACGCGGAACCTACGAGCAGTACTTC. Translated, it gives CASSQVRGTYEQYF.